A single sample is the source of the 11 T cell receptor beta chains below, sequenced in a study of blood T cell repertoires in COVID-19. Produced via immunoSEQ multiplex PCR; TCRdb's table is partial and in-frame only. The table lists 200,000 to 250,000 clones, 84% of them singletons, with 7.6% in the top ten. Sequencing was performed on peripheral blood. The origin of the receptors is a woman aged 45-60 years with active or convalescent COVID-19.

CDR3 sequence (DNA): TGTGCCAGCAGTTTACAGGGTGCGAGCGAAAAACTGTTTTTT. As protein: CASSLQGASEKLFF. The V and J genes are TRBV28 and TRBJ1-4; D is possibly TRBD1 (5 bases). The CDR3 covers 14 residues. With 2 bases removed from V and 8 bases from J, the gap between germline ends came to 12 bases. Germline-derived CDR1 and CDR2 are MDHEN and SYDVKM. The full variable domain, in which reference TRBV28 and TRBJ1-4 provide the parts outside the CDR3, is DVKVTQSSRYLVKRTGEKVFLECVQDMDHENMFWYRQDPGLGLRLIYFSYDVKMKEKGDIPEGYSVSREKKERFSLILESASTNQTSMYLCASSLQGASEKLFFGSGTQLSVL.

The CDR3 region is CASSLEGKGGYTF. Written as DNA, the CDR3 is TGTGCCAGCAGCTTAGAGGGAAAGGGTGGCTACACCTTC. This chain uses TRBV7-3 with TRBJ1-2; no clear D gene. This CDR3 region has 13 residues. The V end was cut by 2 bases, the J end by 7 bases, with 11 bases between. The germline V gene encodes CDR1 SGHTA and CDR2 FQGTGA.

The chain combines TRBV2 with TRBJ1-5, with 9 bases lining up with TRBD1. J gave up 6 bases and V 2 bases, and 5 bases lay outside the gene matches. Per germline, CDR1 SNHLY and CDR2 FYNNEI. CDR3 size: 15 residues. The CDR3 protein is CASSERDRVTQPQHF. CDR3 bases: TGTGCCAGCAGTGAACGGGACAGGGTGACTCAGCCCCAGCATTTT. Using reference TRBV2 and TRBJ1-5 for the parts outside the CDR3, the full variable domain is EPEVTQTPSHQVTQMGQEVILRCVPISNHLYFYWYRQILGQKVEFLVSFYNNEISEKSEIFDDQFSVERPDGSNFTLKIRSTKLEDSAMYFCASSERDRVTQPQHFGDGTRLSIL.

This clone was found once. V and J are TRBV30 and TRBJ2-7, with D perhaps TRBD2 (5 bases). V was pared by 1 base and J by 3 bases, with 16 bases between. Germline CDR1 is GTSNPN and CDR2 is SVGIG (reference sequence). The CDR3 runs 15 residues. Written as DNA, the CDR3 is TGTGCCTGGAGTGCCGGGCACTCCGCGGGCTACGAGCAGTACTTC. Protein product: CAWSAGHSAGYEQYF.

The V and J genes are TRBV6-1 and TRBJ2-7, with a possible D match to TRBD1 (5 bases). Looked up from germline, CDR1 is MNHNS and CDR2 is SASEGT. V was cut by 0 bases and J by 6 bases, with 12 bases left in between. CDR3 length: 14 amino acids. The CDR3 region is CASSEAKGRSEQYV. For the CDR3, the DNA is TGTGCCAGCAGTGAAGCTAAGGGGCGGAGCGAGCAGTACGTC.

This chain joins TRBV7-6 and TRBJ2-7; TRBD1 matches at 9 bases. Losses at the gene ends were 1 base for V and 1 base for J; bases not matched to a gene: 8. In germline, CDR1 is SGHVS, CDR2 FNYEAQ. This CDR3 has 17 amino acids. CDR3 amino acids: CASSLVIPGQGSYEQYF. CDR3 nucleotides: TGTGCCAGCAGCTTAGTAATTCCGGGACAGGGATCCTACGAGCAGTACTTC.

This sequence joins TRBV2 and TRBJ1-3; TRBD1 agrees at 7 bases. The CDR3 length is 15 residues. The germline gives CDR1 SNHLY, CDR2 FYNNEI. V lost 8 bases and J lost 3; bases outside the gene matches: 10. CDR3 protein: CASLLGGGFGNTIYF. The CDR3 bases are TGTGCCAGCCTTCTCGGAGGGGGCTTTGGAAACACCATATATTTT.

This sequence joins TRBV6-1 and TRBJ1-2, with 9 bases lining up with TRBD1. The germline CDR1 and CDR2 sequences are MNHNS and SASEGT. This CDR3 region has 19 residues. J was trimmed by 5 bases and V by 2 bases; bases with no gene match: 18. The CDR3, as DNA: TGTGCCAGCAGTGAAATTGCTTTGTGGCTGACAGGGGGTTGGTATGGCTACACCTTC. It translates to CASSEIALWLTGGWYGYTF.

This clone was observed a single time. This chain links TRBV28 with TRBJ2-1; D possibly corresponds to TRBD2 (6 bases). Germline-derived CDR1 and CDR2 are MDHEN and SYDVKM. V lost 9 bases and J lost 0, with 9 bases in between. The CDR3 covers 13 residues. CDR3 amino acids: CASARGSYNEQFF. The DNA of the CDR3 is TGTGCCAGTGCGCGGGGCTCCTACAATGAGCAGTTCTTC.

The rearrangement uses TRBV5-6 and TRBJ2-5; 12 bases fit TRBD2. J lost 1 base, V lost 2 bases, and 3 bases had no gene match. Germline V gene sequence: CDR1 SGHDT, CDR2 YYEEEE. CDR3 length: 16 residues. This CDR3 reads CASSFWTSGAQETQYF. The CDR3 DNA reads TGTGCCAGCAGCTTCTGGACTAGCGGGGCCCAAGAGACCCAGTACTTC.

This chain uses TRBV6-5 with TRBJ2-3; D may be TRBD2 (5 bases). Trimming took off 8 bases at V and 4 bases at J, with 10 bases between the two ends. The CDR3 length is 12 residues. Germline V CDR1 and CDR2: MNHEY, SVGAGI. The CDR3 DNA follows: TGTGCCAGCGCTTCGAGGGCAGATACGCAGTATTTT. Residues: CASASRADTQYF.